This section outlines one T cell receptor beta chain sequence together with its context. This sample was included in a study of blood T cell repertoires in COVID-19. Across the whole study: The origin of the acute and convalescent COVID-19 samples was the United States, Italy and Spain. From T cells, B-cell-depleted T cells, or PBMCs came the material, which was cDNA or gDNA.

The repertoire was sequenced with immunoSEQ multiplex PCR; TCRdb's copy has only in-frame clones and lacks some. The sample shows over 250,000 clones, about nine tenths of them seen only once. CDR1 is KGHDR, CDR2 SFDVKD, per germline. V was pared by 3 bases and J by 8 bases, with 16 bases between. This CDR3 is 15 amino acids long. The origin of this receptor is a middle-aged man with acute or convalescent COVID-19. Sequenced sample: peripheral blood. V usage is TRBV24-1 and J usage is TRBJ2-1, with D maybe TRBD2 (6 bases). This chain's CDR3 is CATSDGDLIEYEQFF. The CDR3 bases are TGTGCCACCAGTGATGGGGACTTGATTGAGTATGAGCAGTTCTTC.